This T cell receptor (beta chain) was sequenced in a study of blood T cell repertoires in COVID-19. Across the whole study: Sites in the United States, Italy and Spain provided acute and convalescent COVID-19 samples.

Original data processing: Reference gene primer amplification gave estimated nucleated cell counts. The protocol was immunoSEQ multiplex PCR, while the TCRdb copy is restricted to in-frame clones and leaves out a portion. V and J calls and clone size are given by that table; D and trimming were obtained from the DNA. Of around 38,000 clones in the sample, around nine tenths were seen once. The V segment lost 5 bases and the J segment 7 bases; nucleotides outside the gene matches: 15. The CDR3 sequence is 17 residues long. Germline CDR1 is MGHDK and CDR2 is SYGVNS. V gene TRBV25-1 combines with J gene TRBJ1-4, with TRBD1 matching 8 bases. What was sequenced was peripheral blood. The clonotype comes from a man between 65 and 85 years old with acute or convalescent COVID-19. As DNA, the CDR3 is TGTGCCAGCAGTACATTTTCAGGACAGGGCAGAGGTGAAAAACTGTTTTTT. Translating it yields CASSTFSGQGRGEKLFF. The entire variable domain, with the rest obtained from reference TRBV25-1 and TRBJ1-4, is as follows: EADIYQTPRYLVIGTGKKITLECSQTMGHDKMYWYQQDPGMELHLIHYSYGVNSTEKGDLSSESTVSRIRTEHFPLTLESARPSHTSQYLCASSTFSGQGRGEKLFFGSGTQLSVL.